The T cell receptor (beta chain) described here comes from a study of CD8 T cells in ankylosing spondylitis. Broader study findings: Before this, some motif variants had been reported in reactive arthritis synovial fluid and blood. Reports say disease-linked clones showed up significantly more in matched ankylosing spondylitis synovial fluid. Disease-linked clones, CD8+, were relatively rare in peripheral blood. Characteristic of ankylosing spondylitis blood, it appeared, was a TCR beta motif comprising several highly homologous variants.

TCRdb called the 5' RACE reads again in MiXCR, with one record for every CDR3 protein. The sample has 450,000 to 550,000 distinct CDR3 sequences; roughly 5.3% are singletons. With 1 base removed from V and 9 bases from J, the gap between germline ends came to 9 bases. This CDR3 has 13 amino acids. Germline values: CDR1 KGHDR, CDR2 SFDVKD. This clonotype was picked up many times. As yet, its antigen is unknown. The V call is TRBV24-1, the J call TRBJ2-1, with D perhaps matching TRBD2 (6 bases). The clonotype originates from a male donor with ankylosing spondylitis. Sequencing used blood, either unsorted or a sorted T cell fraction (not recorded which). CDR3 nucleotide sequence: TGTGCCACCAGTGATTTTTTCGGGAGTGAGCAGTTCTTC. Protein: CATSDFFGSEQFF.